This record looks at one TCR beta chain sequence and its context. The target antigen is unknown. Per the germline V gene, CDR1 is MNHEY and CDR2 is SVGAGI. The CDR3 has 11 amino acids. Trimming cost V 2 bases and J 8 bases, with 6 bases left between them. The study reverse transcribed the entire isolated RNA, so it sequenced expressed TCRB transcripts. The average output of naive, central memory and regulatory T cell samples was 3 million to 4 million reads. The table came from immunoSEQ multiplex PCR; TCRdb's copy has only in-frame clones and leaves some out. The sample has over 500,000 clones, about 14% seen once. The data belong to a study of beta chain features in type 1 diabetes. Broader study findings: Among patients with Type 1 diabetes, TCRB CDR3s were moderately but significantly shorter in every one of the four CD4+ subsets.

The authors obtained over 95% purity in all sorted populations. The TCR sequence derives from a man between 18 and 35 years old in good health. The chain employs TRBV6-5 and TRBJ1-1; D is ambiguous. Sequences were obtained from naive CD4+ T cells from blood. The CDR3 spells CASSYQTEAFF. DNA for the CDR3: TGTGCCAGCAGTTACCAGACAGAAGCTTTCTTT.